The 4 T cell receptor beta chains below were found in one sample sequenced in a study of blood T cell repertoires in COVID-19. Libraries were prepared by immunoSEQ multiplex PCR; TCRdb keeps only in-frame clonotypes and omits some of them. The sample holds 30,000 to 40,000 clones; approximately 90% are singletons and the top ten take under 2.5%. The sample taken for sequencing was peripheral blood. These receptors came from a human donor in a cohort sampled during active COVID-19.

The gene calls are TRBV7-6 and TRBJ2-3, with 7 bases that match TRBD1. The CDR3 extends over 13 amino acids. The V and J ends lost 5 bases and 6 bases, in that order; junction bases with no gene match: 5. Per germline, CDR1 SGHVS and CDR2 FNYEAQ. The chain's CDR3 is CASSLARGDTQYF. Written as DNA, the CDR3 is TGTGCCAGCAGCCTCGCCAGGGGGGATACGCAGTATTTT.

The chain has TRBV6-5 and TRBJ2-3; tentatively, D is TRBD2 (5 bases). There are 15 residues in the CDR3. Trimming shortened V by 6 bases and J by 5 bases, and 18 bases separated the two germline ends. Germline-derived CDR1 and CDR2 are MNHEY and SVGAGI. This CDR3 reads CASSSLGGGRDTQYF. The CDR3, as DNA: TGTGCCAGCAGCTCACTAGGAGGCGGCCGAGATACGCAGTATTTT.

This chain links TRBV2 with TRBJ2-3; 10 bases map to TRBD1. CDR1 SNHLY and CDR2 FYNNEI come from the germline V gene. J was trimmed by 1 base and V by 8 bases; bases with no gene match: 0. The CDR3 is 13 amino acids. Here the CDR3 reads CASGQGGTDTQYF. The CDR3 coding sequence is TGTGCCAGCGGACAGGGGGGCACAGATACGCAGTATTTT.

This sequence joins TRBV7-9 and TRBJ2-3; TRBD1 matches at 8 bases. The trim removed 3 bases at V and 4 bases at J, leaving 18 bases unmatched. The CDR3 is 19 amino acids. Germline V CDR1 and CDR2: SEHNR, FQNEAQ (reference sequence). This chain's CDR3 is CASSFYGQGKIIWPDTQYF. The DNA of the CDR3 is TGTGCCAGCAGCTTCTACGGACAGGGAAAAATAATCTGGCCAGATACGCAGTATTTT.